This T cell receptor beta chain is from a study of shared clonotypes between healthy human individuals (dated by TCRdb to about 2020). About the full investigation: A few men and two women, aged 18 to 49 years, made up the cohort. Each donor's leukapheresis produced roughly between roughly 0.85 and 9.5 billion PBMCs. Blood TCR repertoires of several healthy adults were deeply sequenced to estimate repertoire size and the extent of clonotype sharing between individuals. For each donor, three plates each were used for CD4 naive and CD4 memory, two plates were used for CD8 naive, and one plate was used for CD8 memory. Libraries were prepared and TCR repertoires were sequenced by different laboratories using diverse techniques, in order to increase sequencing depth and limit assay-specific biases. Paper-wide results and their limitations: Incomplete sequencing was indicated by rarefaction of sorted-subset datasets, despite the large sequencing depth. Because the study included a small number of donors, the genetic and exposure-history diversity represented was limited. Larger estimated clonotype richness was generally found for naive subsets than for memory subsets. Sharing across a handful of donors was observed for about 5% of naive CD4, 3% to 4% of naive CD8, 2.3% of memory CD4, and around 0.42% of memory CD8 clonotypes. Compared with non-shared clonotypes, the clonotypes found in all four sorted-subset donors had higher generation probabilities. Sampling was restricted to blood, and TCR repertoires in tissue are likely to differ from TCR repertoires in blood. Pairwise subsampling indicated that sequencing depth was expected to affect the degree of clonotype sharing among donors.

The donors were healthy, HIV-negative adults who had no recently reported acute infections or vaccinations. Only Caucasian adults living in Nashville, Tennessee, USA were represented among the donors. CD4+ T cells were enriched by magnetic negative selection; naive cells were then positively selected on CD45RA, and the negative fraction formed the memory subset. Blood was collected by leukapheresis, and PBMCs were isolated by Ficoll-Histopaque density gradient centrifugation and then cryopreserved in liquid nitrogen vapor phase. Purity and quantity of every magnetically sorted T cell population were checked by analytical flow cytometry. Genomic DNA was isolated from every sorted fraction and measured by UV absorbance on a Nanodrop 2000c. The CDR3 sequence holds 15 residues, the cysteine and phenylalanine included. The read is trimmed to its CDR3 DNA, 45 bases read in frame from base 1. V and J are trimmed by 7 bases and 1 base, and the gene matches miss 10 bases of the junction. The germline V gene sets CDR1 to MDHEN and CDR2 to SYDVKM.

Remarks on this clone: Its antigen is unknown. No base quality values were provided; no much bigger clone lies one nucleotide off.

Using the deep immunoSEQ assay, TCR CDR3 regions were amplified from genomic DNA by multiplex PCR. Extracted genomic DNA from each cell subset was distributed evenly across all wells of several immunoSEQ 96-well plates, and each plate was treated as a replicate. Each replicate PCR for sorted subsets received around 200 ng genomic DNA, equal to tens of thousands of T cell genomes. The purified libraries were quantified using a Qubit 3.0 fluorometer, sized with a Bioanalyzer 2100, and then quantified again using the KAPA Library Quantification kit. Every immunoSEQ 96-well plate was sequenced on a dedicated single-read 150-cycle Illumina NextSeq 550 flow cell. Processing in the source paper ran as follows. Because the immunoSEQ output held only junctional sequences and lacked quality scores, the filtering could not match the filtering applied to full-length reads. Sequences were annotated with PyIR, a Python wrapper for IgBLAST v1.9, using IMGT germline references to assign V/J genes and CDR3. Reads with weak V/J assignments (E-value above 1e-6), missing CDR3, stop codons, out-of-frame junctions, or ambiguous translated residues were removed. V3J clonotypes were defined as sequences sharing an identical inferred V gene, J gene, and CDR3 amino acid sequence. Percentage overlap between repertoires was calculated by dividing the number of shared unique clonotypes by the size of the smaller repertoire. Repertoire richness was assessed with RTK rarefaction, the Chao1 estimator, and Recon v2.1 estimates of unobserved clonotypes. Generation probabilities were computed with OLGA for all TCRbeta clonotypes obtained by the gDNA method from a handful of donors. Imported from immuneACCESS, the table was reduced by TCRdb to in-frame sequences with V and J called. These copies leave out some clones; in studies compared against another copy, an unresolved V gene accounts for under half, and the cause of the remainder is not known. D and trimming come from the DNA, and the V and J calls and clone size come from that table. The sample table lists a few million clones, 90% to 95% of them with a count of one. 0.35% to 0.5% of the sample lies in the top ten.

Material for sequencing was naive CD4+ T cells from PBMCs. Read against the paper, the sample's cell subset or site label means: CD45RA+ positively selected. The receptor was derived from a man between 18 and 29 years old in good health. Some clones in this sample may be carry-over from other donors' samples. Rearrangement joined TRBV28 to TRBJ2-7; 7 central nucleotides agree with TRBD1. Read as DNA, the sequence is TGTGCCAGCACTCGGACCGGGACAGTTTCCTACGAGCAGTACTTC. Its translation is CASTRTGTVSYEQYF. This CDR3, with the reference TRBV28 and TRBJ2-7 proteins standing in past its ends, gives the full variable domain DVKVTQSSRYLVKRTGEKVFLECVQDMDHENMFWYRQDPGLGLRLIYFSYDVKMKEKGDIPEGYSVSREKKERFSLILESASTNQTSMYLCASTRTGTVSYEQYFGPGTRLTVT.